The 16 T cell receptor beta chains listed next were all sequenced from one sample in a study of cytomegalovirus exposure and HLA in healthy donors. Produced via immunoSEQ multiplex PCR; TCRdb's table is partial and in-frame only. The sample yields 120,000 to 150,000 clones, roughly 89% seen once. Sequencing was done on a sample of PBMCs. These receptors were collected from a man aged 18 to 29 in good health and CMV-seropositive.

The V and J genes are TRBV6-6 and TRBJ1-2, with 10 bases aligning to TRBD1. The CDR3 runs 16 residues. V lost 1 base and J lost 4; bases outside the gene matches: 6. Germline V CDR1 and CDR2: MNHNY, SVGAGI (reference sequence). The CDR3 bases are TGTGCCAGCAGTTACTGGGACAGGGGTACGGGCTATGGCTACACCTTC. Residues: CASSYWDRGTGYGYTF.

This clone was seen a single time. The V gene is TRBV28, the J gene TRBJ2-5, with D uncertain. This CDR3 comprises 14 residues. Trimming shortened V by 0 bases and J by 5 bases, and 10 bases separated the two germline ends. CDR1 is MDHEN and CDR2 is SYDVKM in the germline V gene. CDR3 loop: CASSLWGIGETQYF. CDR3 bases: TGTGCCAGCAGTTTATGGGGTATCGGGGAGACCCAGTACTTC.

The rearrangement joins TRBV27 to TRBJ1-4; 10 positions match TRBD1. J was trimmed by 8 bases and V by 2 bases; bases with no gene match: 2. CDR3 length equals 14 residues. Germline-derived CDR1 and CDR2 are MNHEY and SMNVEV (reference sequence). For the CDR3, the DNA is TGTGCCAGCAGTTTACCGGGACAGGGGGAAAAACTGTTTTTT. Translating it yields CASSLPGQGEKLFF.

V and J are TRBV27 and TRBJ2-7, with 7 bases matching TRBD1. The germline V gene has CDR1 MNHEY and CDR2 SMNVEV (reference sequence). Germline trimming cut 10 bases from V and 0 bases from J; bases unmatched to any gene: 6. The CDR3 is made up of 13 amino acids. CDR3: CATRGQPSYEQYF. In nucleotides, the CDR3 is TGTGCCACCCGGGGACAGCCCTCCTACGAGCAGTACTTC.

The chain recombines TRBV5-4 with TRBJ1-6; D is perhaps TRBD1 (6 bases). V gave up 4 bases and J gave up 8 bases, with 22 bases separating them. The germline CDR1 and CDR2 sequences are SGHNT and YYREEE (reference sequence). This CDR3 contains 17 residues. CDR3 sequence reads: CASSPARVGGNDSPLHF. CDR3 DNA sequence: TGTGCCAGCAGCCCCGCTCGGGTAGGGGGAAATGATTCACCCCTCCACTTT. The variable domain in full, with the rest retrieved from reference TRBV5-4 and TRBJ1-6, is ETGVTQSPTHLIKTRGQQVTLRCSSQSGHNTVSWYQQALGQGPQFIFQYYREEENGRGNFPPRFSGLQFPNYSSELNVNALELDDSALYLCASSPARVGGNDSPLHFGNGTRLTVT.

This clone was seen a handful of times. V and J are TRBV28 and TRBJ1-3; 11 bases match TRBD1. The V segment lost 6 bases and the J segment 0 bases; nucleotides outside the gene matches: 7. Germline CDR1 reads MDHEN; CDR2 reads SYDVKM. The CDR3 is made up of 17 amino acids. This CDR3 is CASSPGTGGYSGNTIYF. The CDR3 nucleotides are TGTGCCAGCAGCCCCGGGACAGGGGGTTACTCTGGAAACACCATATATTTT.

CDR3 sequence: CASSESRLAGGLGDTQYF. The DNA for the CDR3 is TGTGCCAGCAGTGAATCGAGGCTAGCGGGGGGGCTGGGAGATACGCAGTATTTT. This chain joins TRBV6-1 and TRBJ2-3, with 12 bases aligning to TRBD2. The germline V gene has CDR1 MNHNS and CDR2 SASEGT. There are 18 residues in the CDR3. V lost 2 bases, J lost 5 bases, and 11 bases stayed unmatched.

The chain recombines TRBV6-6 with TRBJ1-1, with 8 bases aligning to TRBD1. This CDR3 has 15 residues. The junction had 8 bases not matched to a gene; V was cut back by 2 bases and J by 6 bases. Germline assignment: CDR1 MNHNY and CDR2 SVGAGI (reference sequence). The CDR3 DNA follows: TGTGCCAGCAGTTACGGTCAGGGGGCTCGGCCTGAAGCTTTCTTT. This codes for CASSYGQGARPEAFF.

This rearrangement joins TRBV27 to TRBJ1-2; 9 nucleotides agree with TRBD1. CDR1 is MNHEY and CDR2 is SMNVEV in the germline V gene (reference sequence). The ends lost 3 bases at V and 2 bases at J; junction bases unmatched: 4. This CDR3 has 15 amino acids. The CDR3 DNA reads as TGTGCCAGCAGTTTTCTCGGGACAGGGAACTATGGCTACACCTTC. Its protein product is CASSFLGTGNYGYTF.

The chain has TRBV5-1 and TRBJ1-1; 8 nucleotides match TRBD1. V was pared by 4 bases and J by 8 bases, with 7 bases of the junction left unmatched. The CDR3 sequence is 13 residues long. CDR1 and CDR2 from the germline V gene are SGHRS and YFSETQ. The CDR3: CASSDGQGLEAFF. Here the CDR3 DNA reads TGCGCCAGCAGCGACGGACAGGGACTAGAAGCTTTCTTT.

This sequence joins TRBV5-4 and TRBJ2-7; D possibly corresponds to TRBD1 (6 bases). Germline V gene data show CDR1 as SGHNT and CDR2 as YYREEE (reference sequence). CDR3 length equals 14 residues. Between the trimmed V and J ends, which lost 3 bases and 3 bases, there was a span of 13 bases. The CDR3 DNA follows: TGTGCCAGCAGCTCGAGTGGACAGCTCTACGAGCAGTACTTC. Its protein product is CASSSSGQLYEQYF.

This chain links TRBV7-2 with TRBJ1-2; D might be TRBD1 (5 bases). Germline V gives CDR1 SGHTA, CDR2 FQGNSA. CDR3 size: 15 residues. Trimming stripped 2 bases from V and 0 bases from J, with 10 bases between. In nucleotides, the CDR3 is TGTGCCAGCAGCTTACCGGGGGGGGCTAACTATGGCTACACCTTC. It translates to CASSLPGGANYGYTF. The variable domain in full, with the rest retrieved from reference TRBV7-2 and TRBJ1-2, is GAGVSQSPSNKVTEKGKDVELRCDPISGHTALYWYRQSLGQGLEFLIYFQGNSAPDKSGLPSDRFSAERTGGSVSTLTIQRTQQEDSAVYLCASSLPGGANYGYTFGSGTRLTVV.

This rearrangement joins TRBV28 to TRBJ1-1; D uncertain. V was cut by 6 bases and J by 6 bases, with 11 bases left in between. CDR3 length: 12 residues. Germline V CDR1 and CDR2: MDHEN, SYDVKM. The CDR3 nucleotides are TGTGCCAGCAGGCCCGGGAGGGCTGAAGCTTTCTTT. It is translated as CASRPGRAEAFF.

The J gene is TRBJ2-5, the V gene TRBV4-1; a possible D gene is TRBD2 (6 bases). Germline CDR1 and CDR2: MGHRA and YSYEKL. The V and J ends lost 1 base and 2 bases respectively, with 11 bases between them. The CDR3 has 15 amino acids. CDR3 nucleotides: TGCGCCAGCAGCCAAGCCCAACTAGCTCAAGAGACCCAGTACTTC. As protein: CASSQAQLAQETQYF.

The chain combines TRBV5-1 with TRBJ1-2, with unresolved D. Between the trimmed V and J ends, which lost 4 bases and 3 bases, there was a span of 10 bases. This CDR3 has 13 residues. Germline V gives CDR1 SGHRS, CDR2 YFSETQ. This CDR3 reads CASSRDGDYGYTF. Here the CDR3 DNA reads TGCGCCAGCAGCCGCGACGGAGACTATGGCTACACCTTC.

The V call is TRBV20-1, the J call TRBJ1-1; D remains unclear. This CDR3 region has 10 residues. V shed 6 bases and J shed 4 bases, with 6 bases lying between them. Germline lookup yields CDR1 DFQATT and CDR2 SNEGSKA (reference sequence). DNA of the CDR3: TGCAGTGCCCTAACCACTGAAGCTTTCTTT. It translates to CSALTTEAFF.